Following are 4 T cell receptor beta chains from one sample sequenced in a study of T cells expressing NK-cell markers. TCRdb derives one entry per CDR3 protein from the 5' RACE reads, leaving out DNA. Reported are hundreds of thousands of distinct CDR3 sequences; the ten largest clones contain about 5.2%. The sequenced sample was blood T cells: a sorted CD56 or NKG2C T cell subset, CD4+ or CD8+ T cells, or bulk PBMC T cells (not recorded which). These receptors were obtained from a man aged 18-69 years in good health.

CDR3 in amino acids: CASRLAGIYTDTQYF. The chain combines TRBV19 with TRBJ2-3; TCRdb lists TRBD2, though no DNA is available to test this call. The CDR3 sequence is 15 residues long. Germline CDR1 LNHDA, CDR2 SQIVND (reference sequence).

The chain combines TRBV7-9 with TRBJ2-5. Germline CDR1 reads SEHNR; CDR2 reads FQNEAQ (reference sequence). The CDR3 totals 14 residues. CDR3 residues: CASSLVGILGTQYF.

The chain recombines TRBV24-1 with TRBJ2-2; the TCRdb D gene call, TRBD1, has no DNA to confirm it. CDR1 is KGHDR and CDR2 is SFDVKD in the germline V gene. The CDR3 has 14 residues. The CDR3 loop is CATSVQQGAGELFF.

The chain employs TRBV20-1 and TRBJ1-2. The length of the CDR3 is 12 residues. The germline gives CDR1 DFQATT, CDR2 SNEGSKA (reference sequence). The CDR3 reads CSASGQVDGYTF.